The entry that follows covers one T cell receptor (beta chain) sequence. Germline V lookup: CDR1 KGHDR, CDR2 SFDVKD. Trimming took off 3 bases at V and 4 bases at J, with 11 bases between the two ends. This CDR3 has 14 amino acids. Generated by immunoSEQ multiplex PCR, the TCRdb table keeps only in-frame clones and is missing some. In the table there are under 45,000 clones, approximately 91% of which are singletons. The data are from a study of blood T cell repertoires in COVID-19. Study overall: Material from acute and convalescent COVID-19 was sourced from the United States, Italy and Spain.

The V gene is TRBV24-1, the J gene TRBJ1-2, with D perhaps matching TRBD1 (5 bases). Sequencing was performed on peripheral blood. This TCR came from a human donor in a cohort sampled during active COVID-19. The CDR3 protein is CATSDPGYGYGYTF. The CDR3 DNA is TGTGCCACCAGTGATCCAGGGTACGGCTATGGCTACACCTTC.